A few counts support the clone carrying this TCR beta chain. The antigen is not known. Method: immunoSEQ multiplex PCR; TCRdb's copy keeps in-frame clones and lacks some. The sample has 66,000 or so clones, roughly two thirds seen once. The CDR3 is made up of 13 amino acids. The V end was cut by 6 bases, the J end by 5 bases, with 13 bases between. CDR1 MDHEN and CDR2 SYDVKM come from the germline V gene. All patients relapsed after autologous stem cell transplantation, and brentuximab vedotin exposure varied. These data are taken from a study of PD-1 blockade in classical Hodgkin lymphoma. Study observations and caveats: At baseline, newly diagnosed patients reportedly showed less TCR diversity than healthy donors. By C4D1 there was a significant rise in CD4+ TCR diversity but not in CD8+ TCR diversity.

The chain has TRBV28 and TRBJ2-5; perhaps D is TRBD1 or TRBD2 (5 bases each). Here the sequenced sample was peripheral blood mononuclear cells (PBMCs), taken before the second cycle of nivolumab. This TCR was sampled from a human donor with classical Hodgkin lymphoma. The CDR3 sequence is CASSGRWGETQYF. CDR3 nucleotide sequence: TGTGCCAGCAGCGGGCGGTGGGGGGAGACCCAGTACTTC.